The clone carrying this T cell receptor (beta chain) appeared once. This CDR3 has 15 amino acids. Per germline, CDR1 KGHDR and CDR2 SFDVKD. J gave up 10 bases and V 3 bases, and 8 bases lay outside the gene matches. This entry comes from a study of blood T cell repertoires in COVID-19. Turning to the study itself: Samples came from the United States, Italy and Spain, spanning acute and convalescent COVID-19. From T cells, B-cell-depleted T cells, or PBMCs came the material, which was cDNA or gDNA.

Sequenced by immunoSEQ multiplex PCR; TCRdb stores in-frame clones only, minus some. This repertoire shows some 230,000 clones, approximately 92% found once; its top ten account for about 3%. Membership in each cohort depended on participant-reported clinical history. The chain is built from TRBV24-1 and TRBJ2-1, with TRBD2 matching 10 bases. This clonotype was sampled from a young woman in a cohort exposed to, infected with or recovered from COVID-19 (not recorded which). The sequenced sample was PBMCs or T cells enriched from blood (not recorded which). Written as DNA, the CDR3 is TGTGCCACCAGTGATGAGACTAGCGGGTCCCCAGAGCAGTTCTTC. Encoded protein: CATSDETSGSPEQFF.